This T cell receptor beta chain originates from a study of beta chain features in type 1 diabetes. Study-level points and caveats: Resolution of whether HLA type affects TCRB rearrangement was not achieved here. Moderate yet significant TCRB CDR3 shortening was seen in Type 1 diabetes patients in all four CD4+ subsets. Short templates might get an advantage during PCR, and this would be equal in patients and controls.

The study reverse transcribed the entire isolated RNA, so it sequenced expressed TCRB transcripts. Generated by immunoSEQ multiplex PCR, the TCRdb table keeps only in-frame clones and is missing some. The table has over 650,000 clones, over 11% seen once. This clone has only a few counts. Antigen: not known. This CDR3 is built from 14 residues. Trimming took off 0 bases at V and 6 bases at J, with 12 bases between the two ends. CDR1 is KGHSH, CDR2 LQKENI, per germline. Based on CD45RO/CCR7/CD25/CD127/CD95/CD27, CD4+ regulatory, stem cell-like memory, naive and central memory cells were sorted. Purity of each sorted population was above 95%.

Sequenced sample: naive CD4+ T cells from blood. The receptor's source is a man aged 18 to 30 with type 1 diabetes. The rearrangement uses TRBV18 and TRBJ2-7; D is tentatively TRBD1 or TRBD2 (5 bases each). The CDR3 here is CASSPPMRGPEQYF. CDR3 sequence (DNA): TGTGCCAGCTCACCACCGATGAGGGGTCCCGAGCAGTACTTC.